This TCR beta chain is drawn from a study of memory CD4+ T cells and cytomegalovirus serostatus. Study-level points and caveats: The CMV-associated TCR signature appears largely within the CD4+ memory repertoire. CD4+ memory repertoires contained 67 of 164 reported CMV TCRbeta sequences.

This clone was seen a few times. Its cognate antigen is unknown. Trimming removed 4 bases from V and 10 bases from J, with 8 bases in between. CDR1 DFQATT and CDR2 SNEGSKA come from the germline V gene (reference sequence). The CDR3 spans 10 residues. Single viable CD3+CD4+CD8-CD45RO+ cells were sorted as the memory CD4+ T cells. Per the original data handling: Out-of-frame sequences were removed, leaving around 2.2 million distinct TCRbeta sequences. TCRdb keeps only in-frame clones here, not all; method: immunoSEQ multiplex PCR. The DNA gave D and trimming, while V, J and clone size come from that table. The sample has 85,000 to 100,000 clones, approximately 80% seen once; the top ten hold less than 4%.

The source of this sequence is an adult in good health and CMV-seropositive. Sequenced: memory CD4+ T cells from blood. V is TRBV20-1 and J is TRBJ2-1; D is undetermined. In DNA form, the CDR3 reads TGCAGTGCTACCCCGCGGGAGCAGTTCTTC. The encoded protein is CSATPREQFF.